There are many counts of the clone carrying this T cell receptor (beta chain). V lost 5 bases to trimming and J lost 5 bases, with 15 bases between them. Germline loops: CDR1 MNHNS, CDR2 SASEGT. This CDR3 is built from 14 residues. TCR beta CDR3 regions were amplified from RNA. The HTBI set primed first-round TCR CDR3 RT-PCR. One entry per CDR3 protein, called by TCRdb with MiXCR from the multiplex PCR reads. Among more than 300,000 distinct CDR3 sequences listed, about a sixth were seen once. The sample originates from a study of T cells in Graves' hyperthyroidism and ophthalmopathy. What was sequenced was blood. The rearrangement uses TRBV6-1 and TRBJ2-5, with D hard to call. The sequence came from a woman younger than 45 with Graves' hyperthyroidism that later progressed to Graves' ophthalmopathy. The CDR3 sequence: CASSWGDGPETQYF. The CDR3 nucleotides read TGTGCCAGCAGTTGGGGTGATGGTCCGGAGACCCAGTACTTC.